The 24 T cell receptor beta chains in this list originate from one sample, sequenced in a study of graft-versus-host responses after intestinal transplantation. The protocol was immunoSEQ multiplex PCR, while the TCRdb copy is restricted to in-frame clones and leaves out a portion. The profile shows approximately 93,000 clones, 80% to 95% of them singletons. These receptors' targets are unknown. The sequencing here drew on unstimulated CD8+ T cells sorted from spleen or lymph node cells, taken before transplant. The origin of the receptors is a human donor who was the organ donor for an intestinal transplant.

The V and J genes are TRBV9 and TRBJ1-1, with D unclear. The CDR3 is 13 residues long. Trimming pared 4 bases from V and 1 base from J, leaving 8 bases between. Germline V gene lookup returns CDR1 SGDLS and CDR2 YYNGEE. The CDR3, as DNA: TGTGCCAGCAGCCCCGAGGGGAACACTGAAGCTTTCTTT. Protein sequence: CASSPEGNTEAFF.

The rearrangement links TRBV4-1 to TRBJ2-2, with D possibly being TRBD2 (6 bases). Germline V gives CDR1 MGHRA, CDR2 YSYEKL. Trimming took off 5 bases at V and 6 bases at J, with 19 bases between the two ends. This CDR3 comprises 16 residues. The CDR3 loop is CASSTTSEGRAGELFF. CDR3 DNA: TGCGCCAGCAGCACGACATCGGAGGGCCGGGCCGGGGAGCTGTTTTTT.

The gene calls are TRBV13 and TRBJ2-3; 12 bases match TRBD2. Looked up from germline, CDR1 is PRHDT and CDR2 is FYEKMQ (reference sequence). The V segment lost 5 bases and the J segment 1 base; nucleotides outside the gene matches: 1. The CDR3 has 15 residues. The chain's CDR3 is CASSPSGGGTDTQYF. Written as DNA, the CDR3 is TGTGCCAGCAGCCCTAGCGGGGGGGGCACAGATACGCAGTATTTT.

The sample holds one count of this clone. This chain uses TRBV6-5 with TRBJ2-1; the match to TRBD2 covers 9 bases. This CDR3 region has 14 residues. Germline V gene data show CDR1 as MNHEY and CDR2 as SVGAGI. V trimming: 0 bases; J trimming: 8 bases; junction bases outside the gene matches: 2. The chain's CDR3 is CASSYSRTSDEQFF. CDR3 in DNA: TGTGCCAGCAGTTACTCGAGGACTAGCGATGAGCAGTTCTTC.

The chain joins TRBV6-1 to TRBJ2-1; TRBD2 is a possible D gene (5 bases). Trimming took off 2 bases at V and 9 bases at J, with 11 bases between the two ends. The CDR3 contains 13 residues. Looked up from germline, CDR1 is MNHNS and CDR2 is SASEGT. CDR3 DNA: TGTGCCAGCAGTGAATTAACGGGGAGTGAGCAGTTCTTC. This sequence encodes CASSELTGSEQFF.

This chain joins TRBV5-1 and TRBJ2-3; TRBD1 matches 7 bases. The V gene end was trimmed by 3 bases and the J gene end by 1 base; junction bases not matched to a gene: 8. Germline V gives CDR1 SGHRS, CDR2 YFSETQ. This CDR3 contains 16 residues. The CDR3 DNA reads TGCGCCAGCAGCTCCACAGGGGCCCTGGGCACAGATACGCAGTATTTT. This encodes CASSSTGALGTDTQYF. Looking up the rest from reference TRBV5-1 and TRBJ2-3 gives the full variable domain: KAGVTQTPRYLIKTRGQQVTLSCSPISGHRSVSWYQQTPGQGLQFLFEYFSETQRNKGNFPGRFSGRQFSNSRSEMNVSTLELGDSALYLCASSSTGALGTDTQYFGPGTRLTVL.

The rearrangement links TRBV30 to TRBJ2-1, with D maybe TRBD2 (7 bases). Germline CDR1 is GTSNPN and CDR2 is SVGIG (reference sequence). The CDR3 covers 13 residues. V shed 8 bases and J shed 13 bases, with 24 bases lying between them. The CDR3 DNA follows: TGTGCCGGGGGGGGAGGGGGGGGAGGGAATCAGTTCTTC. Translating gives CAGGGGGGGNQFF. Drawing the rest from reference TRBV30 and TRBJ2-1, the complete variable domain is SQTIHQWPATLVQPVGSPLSLECTVEGTSNPNLYWYRQAAGRGLQLLFYSVGIGQISSEVPQNLSASRPQDRQFILSSKKLLLSDSGFYLCAGGGGGGGNQFFGPGTRLTVL.

The chain has TRBV7-4 and TRBJ2-1; D may be TRBD1 (5 bases). Germline V gene data show CDR1 as SGHVT and CDR2 as SQSDAQ. This CDR3 is 15 amino acids long. Between the trimmed V and J ends, which lost 6 bases and 0 bases, there was a span of 12 bases. Here the CDR3 DNA reads TGTGCCAGCAGGGTTGACAGTACCTCCTACAATGAGCAGTTCTTC. It translates to CASRVDSTSYNEQFF.

The V and J genes are TRBV29-1 and TRBJ1-2; D gene uncertain. Trimming cost V 6 bases and J 2 bases, with 13 bases left between them. Germline CDR1 reads SQVTM; CDR2 reads ANQGSEA. The CDR3 has 13 residues. This CDR3 is CSVLGDLNYGYTF. The DNA of the CDR3 is TGCAGCGTGTTGGGCGACCTGAACTATGGCTACACCTTC.

The chain is built from TRBV27 and TRBJ2-7; possibly TRBD1 for D (5 bases). Germline V gene data show CDR1 as MNHEY and CDR2 as SMNVEV (reference sequence). V was trimmed by 5 bases and J by 6 bases, leaving 17 bases between them. The CDR3 runs 14 residues. Written as DNA, the CDR3 is TGTGCCAGCAGTACCTTCTGGGGCTTCTCCGAGCAGTACTTC. Its protein is CASSTFWGFSEQYF.

The V and J genes are TRBV25-1 and TRBJ1-1; D not resolved. V lost 3 bases, J lost 2 bases, and 7 bases lay in between. The CDR3 length is 13 residues. Looked up from germline, CDR1 is MGHDK and CDR2 is SYGVNS. The CDR3 spells CASSEYFNTEAFF. The DNA for the CDR3 is TGTGCCAGCAGTGAGTATTTCAACACTGAAGCTTTCTTT.

The V and J genes are TRBV28 and TRBJ2-1; 8 bases align to TRBD2. CDR1 and CDR2 (germline): MDHEN, SYDVKM. The J segment lost 5 bases and the V segment lost 6 bases, leaving 27 bases of the junction unmatched. The CDR3 spans 21 residues. Here the CDR3 reads CASRDDNGESKGLGLNNEQFF. Here the CDR3 DNA reads TGTGCCAGCAGAGACGATAACGGAGAGTCCAAGGGACTAGGTCTGAACAATGAGCAGTTCTTC.

The gene calls are TRBV5-1 and TRBJ1-1; TRBD1 matches 10 bases. With V trimmed by 4 bases and J by 0 bases, 15 bases remained unmatched. This CDR3 contains 19 residues. Per germline, CDR1 SGHRS and CDR2 YFSETQ. CDR3 in amino acids: CASSATHRDRGYMNTEAFF. DNA of the CDR3: TGCGCCAGCAGCGCCACACACCGGGACAGGGGCTACATGAACACTGAAGCTTTCTTT.

V and J are TRBV28 and TRBJ2-7, with D perhaps TRBD1 (6 bases). The CDR3 consists of 13 residues. The germline V gene has CDR1 MDHEN and CDR2 SYDVKM. The V end lost 6 bases, the J end lost 3 bases, and 12 bases lay between the germline ends. The CDR3 bases are TGTGCCAGCAGAACTCAGGGGAACTACGAGCAGTACTTC. Its protein product is CASRTQGNYEQYF.

J is TRBJ2-1 and V is TRBV27; 9 positions agree with TRBD2. The CDR3 runs to 15 residues. Germline V gives CDR1 MNHEY, CDR2 SMNVEV (reference sequence). J gave up 9 bases and V 6 bases, and 12 bases lay outside the gene matches. CDR3 sequence: CASSLPGLAMGEQFF. CDR3 bases: TGTGCCAGCAGCCTACCGGGACTAGCAATGGGTGAGCAGTTCTTC.

This chain connects TRBV28 to TRBJ2-7, with TRBD1 matching 9 bases. V shed 2 bases and J 9 bases; nucleotides not matched to a gene: 8. Germline assignment: CDR1 MDHEN and CDR2 SYDVKM. CDR3 length: 14 residues. This chain's CDR3 is CASSLAGTGLGQYF. The CDR3 DNA follows: TGTGCCAGCAGTTTAGCCGGGACAGGGTTGGGGCAGTACTTC.

This chain uses TRBV13 with TRBJ1-2; maybe TRBD1 (6 bases). This CDR3 region has 15 residues. V dropped 5 bases and J dropped 4 bases, with 17 bases sitting between them. Germline V gives CDR1 PRHDT, CDR2 FYEKMQ (reference sequence). The CDR3 loop reads CASSLRGGQIYGYTF. The CDR3 DNA sequence: TGTGCCAGCAGCCTTAGGGGCGGACAGATCTATGGCTACACCTTC.

J is TRBJ1-1 and V is TRBV5-1, with D possibly matching TRBD1 (6 bases). Deletions cut 4 bases from V and 11 bases from J, with 12 bases between. This CDR3 is built from 11 residues. Germline CDR1 and CDR2: SGHRS and YFSETQ. This CDR3 is CASSGGGEAFF. For the CDR3, the DNA is TGCGCCAGCAGCGGAGGGGGGGAGGCTTTCTTT.

The chain recombines TRBV27 with TRBJ2-2; 8 positions match TRBD1. The CDR3 runs to 16 residues. V gave up 5 bases and J gave up 1 base; unmatched junction bases: 6. The V gene's germline CDR1 is MNHEY and CDR2 SMNVEV (reference sequence). The CDR3 protein is CASSPGQGLNTGELFF. CDR3 bases: TGTGCCAGCAGTCCCGGACAGGGACTGAACACCGGGGAGCTGTTTTTT.

The chain has TRBV2 and TRBJ2-7; TRBD2 matches at 7 bases. CDR1 is SNHLY, CDR2 FYNNEI, per germline. V shed 7 bases and J 2 bases; nucleotides not matched to a gene: 8. CDR3 length: 14 amino acids. Written as DNA, the CDR3 is TGTGCCAGCACAAGGCGGGGGACTACCTACGAGCAGTACTTC. Encoded protein: CASTRRGTTYEQYF.

V and J are TRBV9 and TRBJ1-5, with TRBD1 matching over 7 bases. CDR1 is SGDLS and CDR2 is YYNGEE in the germline V gene. The V gene end was trimmed by 3 bases and the J gene end by 3 bases; junction bases not matched to a gene: 3. CDR3 size: 14 residues. The CDR3 protein is CASSGDSLNQPQHF. In DNA, the CDR3 is TGTGCCAGCAGCGGGGACAGCCTCAATCAGCCCCAGCATTTT.

The chain joins TRBV6-5 to TRBJ2-3; D perhaps matches TRBD2 (6 bases). CDR1 and CDR2 (germline): MNHEY, SVGAGI. With 8 bases removed from V and 6 bases from J, the gap between germline ends came to 18 bases. The CDR3 is 14 amino acids. The CDR3: CASALGGTYDTQYF. DNA for the CDR3: TGTGCCAGCGCTCTCGGCGGGACGTACGATACGCAGTATTTT.

The rearrangement links TRBV7-9 to TRBJ1-2; the match to TRBD1 covers 7 bases. V shed 1 base and J 6 bases; nucleotides not matched to a gene: 8. This CDR3 spans 15 amino acids. Germline CDR1 SEHNR, CDR2 FQNEAQ (reference sequence). For the CDR3, the DNA is TGTGCCAGCAGCTTAGGGTCTGGGACAGTGGATGGCTACACCTTC. Translated, it gives CASSLGSGTVDGYTF. The variable domain in full, completed from reference TRBV7-9 and TRBJ1-2, reads DTGVSQNPRHKITKRGQNVTFRCDPISEHNRLYWYRQTLGQGPEFLTYFQNEAQLEKSRLLSDRFSAERPKGSFSTLEIQRTEQGDSAMYLCASSLGSGTVDGYTFGSGTRLTVV.

CDR3 coding DNA: TGTGCCAGCAGTGACCCGGGACAGGGATGGACTGAAGCTTTCTTT. It translates to CASSDPGQGWTEAFF. J is TRBJ1-1 and V is TRBV6-1; 9 positions match TRBD1. This CDR3 has 15 residues. The germline V gene has CDR1 MNHNS and CDR2 SASEGT. The trim removed 3 bases at V and 5 bases at J, leaving 7 bases unmatched.